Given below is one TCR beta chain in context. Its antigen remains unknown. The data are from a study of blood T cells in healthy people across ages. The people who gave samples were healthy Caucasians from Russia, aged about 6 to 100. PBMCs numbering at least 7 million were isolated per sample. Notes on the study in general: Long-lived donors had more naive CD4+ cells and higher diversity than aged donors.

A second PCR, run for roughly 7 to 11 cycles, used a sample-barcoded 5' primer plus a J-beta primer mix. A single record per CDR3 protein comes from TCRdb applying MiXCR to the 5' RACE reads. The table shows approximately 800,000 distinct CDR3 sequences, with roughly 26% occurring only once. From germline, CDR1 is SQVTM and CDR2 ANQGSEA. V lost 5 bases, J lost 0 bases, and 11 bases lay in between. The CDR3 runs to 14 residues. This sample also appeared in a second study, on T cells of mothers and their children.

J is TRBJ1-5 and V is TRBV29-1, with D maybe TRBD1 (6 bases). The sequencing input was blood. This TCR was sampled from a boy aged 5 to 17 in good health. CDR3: CSVWDTTSNQPQHF. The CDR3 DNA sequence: TGCAGCGTTTGGGACACCACTAGCAATCAGCCCCAGCATTTT.